One sample yielded the 14 T cell receptor beta chains listed below, sequenced in a study of shared clonotypes between healthy human individuals. TCRdb's table, derived via immunoSEQ multiplex PCR, lists solely in-frame clones and lacks some. The repertoire holds 900,000 to 1,200,000 clones, with roughly 74% as singletons. The specimen was memory CD4+ T cells from PBMCs. Subset defined: CD45RA-negative fraction. These receptors were taken from a man aged 18 to 35 in good health. Some clones in this sample may be carry-over from other donors' samples.

The chain uses TRBV29-1 and TRBJ2-7, with a possible D match to TRBD2 (6 bases). The germline gives CDR1 SQVTM, CDR2 ANQGSEA. The length of the CDR3 is 12 residues. Trimming removed 3 bases at V and 4 bases at J, with 10 bases between. The CDR3 DNA follows: TGCAGCGTTGATAGGGGAGGATACGAGCAGTACTTC. Residues: CSVDRGGYEQYF.

This chain connects TRBV4-3 to TRBJ1-4, with D perhaps TRBD1 (5 bases). Germline V CDR1 and CDR2: LGHNA, YSLEER. The CDR3 covers 15 residues. V shed 4 bases and J shed 8 bases, with 17 bases lying between them. The CDR3 here is CASSLGVGDWEKLFF. The CDR3 DNA sequence: TGCGCCAGCAGCCTGGGGGTCGGGGACTGGGAAAAACTGTTTTTT.

The V gene is TRBV11-2, the J gene TRBJ1-1; weak D call: TRBD1 (6 bases). Trimming removed 6 bases at V and 5 bases at J, with 13 bases between. CDR1 and CDR2 from the germline V gene are SGHAT and FQNNGV. The CDR3 loop spans 13 amino acids. Here the CDR3 reads CASSKRQGTEAFF. The CDR3 DNA follows: TGTGCCAGCAGTAAGCGCCAGGGGACTGAAGCTTTCTTT.

The chain has TRBV9 and TRBJ2-7; 11 positions match TRBD2. Germline CDR1 is SGDLS and CDR2 is YYNGEE. The CDR3 length is 16 residues. The J segment lost 4 bases and the V segment lost 1 base, leaving 7 bases of the junction unmatched. CDR3 sequence: CASSVSPTSGMYEQYF. CDR3 nucleotides: TGTGCCAGCAGCGTATCCCCGACTAGCGGGATGTACGAGCAGTACTTC.

About this clone: Other DNA sequences of this sample code for an identical CDR3. V is TRBV28 and J is TRBJ2-7; no definite D call. The CDR3 consists of 10 residues. The V gene lost 3 bases and the J gene lost 5 bases, with 2 bases spanning the gap. Germline CDR1 MDHEN, CDR2 SYDVKM. For the CDR3, the DNA is TGTGCCAGCAGTTTTAACGAGCAGTACTTC. It specifies CASSFNEQYF.

This chain links TRBV15 with TRBJ1-5; maybe TRBD1 (5 bases). Germline loops: CDR1 LNHNV, CDR2 YYDKDF (reference sequence). There are 17 residues in the CDR3. The germline V and J ends were trimmed by 1 base and 4 bases, with 17 bases remaining between them. DNA for the CDR3: TGTGCCACCAGCAGAGGCGGGAGGGGCAGGACTAATCAGCCCCAGCATTTT. Its translation is CATSRGGRGRTNQPQHF.

The V call is TRBV10-3, the J call TRBJ1-5, with D possibly being TRBD1 (6 bases). V was trimmed by 4 bases and J by 3 bases, leaving 7 bases between them. This CDR3 has 13 residues. Germline V gene data show CDR1 as ENHRY and CDR2 as SYGVKD. The CDR3 bases are TGTGCCATCAGTGCAGGGGCCAATCAGCCCCAGCATTTT. It specifies CAISAGANQPQHF.

The CDR3 sequence: CASSFRLAGNNEQFF. In DNA form, the CDR3 reads TGTGCCAGCAGCTTTCGACTAGCGGGCAACAATGAGCAGTTCTTC. This chain connects TRBV7-2 to TRBJ2-1; 10 nucleotides match TRBD2. V shed 3 bases and J 5 bases; nucleotides not matched to a gene: 4. The CDR3 has 15 residues. The germline CDR1 and CDR2 sequences are SGHTA and FQGNSA.

The chain couples TRBV29-1 to TRBJ2-5; 7 bases align to TRBD2. CDR3 length: 12 residues. CDR1 SQVTM and CDR2 ANQGSEA come from the germline V gene. The ends lost 5 bases at V and 5 bases at J; junction bases unmatched: 5. The CDR3 bases are TGCAGCGTTCGAGCGGGGTGGGAGACCCAGTACTTC. Protein: CSVRAGWETQYF.

The genes are TRBV9 and TRBJ2-5; 11 nucleotides line up with TRBD2. The CDR3 spans 16 residues. Per germline, CDR1 SGDLS and CDR2 YYNGEE. The ends lost 0 bases at V and 2 bases at J; junction bases unmatched: 3. In nucleotides, the CDR3 is TGTGCCAGCAGCGTAGGGATAGCGGGAGGGCAAGAGACCCAGTACTTC. This translates into CASSVGIAGGQETQYF.

This chain uses TRBV28 with TRBJ1-5, with 7 bases matching TRBD1. The ends lost 3 bases at V and 9 bases at J; junction bases unmatched: 11. Germline values: CDR1 MDHEN, CDR2 SYDVKM. This CDR3 spans 15 amino acids. DNA of the CDR3: TGTGCCAGCAGTTTCTCGAGGGACAGATCTCGGCCCCAGCATTTT. This codes for CASSFSRDRSRPQHF.

This clone was counted between two and nine times. The chain recombines TRBV7-2 with TRBJ1-5; D call uncertain. CDR3 length: 15 residues. Trimming stripped 5 bases from V and 1 base from J, with 12 bases between. Germline-derived CDR1 and CDR2 are SGHTA and FQGNSA. The CDR3: CASSPVGWSNQPQHF. DNA for the CDR3: TGTGCCAGCAGCCCCGTGGGGTGGAGCAATCAGCCCCAGCATTTT.

V is TRBV7-9 and J is TRBJ2-7; D is possibly TRBD2 (5 bases). CDR3 length: 15 residues. Trimming removed 5 bases at V and 0 bases at J, with 14 bases between. CDR1 SEHNR and CDR2 FQNEAQ come from the germline V gene (reference sequence). Written as DNA, the CDR3 is TGTGCCAGCAGCCTGGAGCGGAGGAGCTCCTACGAGCAGTACTTC. It encodes CASSLERRSSYEQYF.

This sequence joins TRBV7-2 and TRBJ1-4; weak D call: TRBD1 (6 bases). The CDR3 has 15 amino acids. Germline values: CDR1 SGHTA, CDR2 FQGNSA. V lost 4 bases, J lost 5 bases, and 14 bases lay in between. Here the CDR3 reads CASSSDRNPNEKLFF. The CDR3 nucleotides read TGTGCCAGCAGCTCCGACAGGAACCCGAATGAAAAACTGTTTTTT. Full variable domain (remainder filled in from reference TRBV7-2 and TRBJ1-4): GAGVSQSPSNKVTEKGKDVELRCDPISGHTALYWYRQSLGQGLEFLIYFQGNSAPDKSGLPSDRFSAERTGGSVSTLTIQRTQQEDSAVYLCASSSDRNPNEKLFFGSGTQLSVL.